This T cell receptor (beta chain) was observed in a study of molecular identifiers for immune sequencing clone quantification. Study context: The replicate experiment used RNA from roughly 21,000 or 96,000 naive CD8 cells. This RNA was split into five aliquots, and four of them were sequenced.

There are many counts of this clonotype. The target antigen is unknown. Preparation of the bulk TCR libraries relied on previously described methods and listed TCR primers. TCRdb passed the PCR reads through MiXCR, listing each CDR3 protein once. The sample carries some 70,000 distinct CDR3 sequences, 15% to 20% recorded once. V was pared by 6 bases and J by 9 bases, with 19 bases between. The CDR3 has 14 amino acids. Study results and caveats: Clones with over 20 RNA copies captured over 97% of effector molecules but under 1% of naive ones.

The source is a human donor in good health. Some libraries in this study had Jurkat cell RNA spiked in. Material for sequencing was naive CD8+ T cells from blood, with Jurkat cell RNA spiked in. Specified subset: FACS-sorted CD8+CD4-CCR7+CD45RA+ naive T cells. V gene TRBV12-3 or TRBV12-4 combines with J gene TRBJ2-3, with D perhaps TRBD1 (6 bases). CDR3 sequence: CASSRQGPLSTQYF. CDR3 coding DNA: TGTGCCAGCAGCCGCCAGGGGCCCCTTTCGACGCAGTATTTT.